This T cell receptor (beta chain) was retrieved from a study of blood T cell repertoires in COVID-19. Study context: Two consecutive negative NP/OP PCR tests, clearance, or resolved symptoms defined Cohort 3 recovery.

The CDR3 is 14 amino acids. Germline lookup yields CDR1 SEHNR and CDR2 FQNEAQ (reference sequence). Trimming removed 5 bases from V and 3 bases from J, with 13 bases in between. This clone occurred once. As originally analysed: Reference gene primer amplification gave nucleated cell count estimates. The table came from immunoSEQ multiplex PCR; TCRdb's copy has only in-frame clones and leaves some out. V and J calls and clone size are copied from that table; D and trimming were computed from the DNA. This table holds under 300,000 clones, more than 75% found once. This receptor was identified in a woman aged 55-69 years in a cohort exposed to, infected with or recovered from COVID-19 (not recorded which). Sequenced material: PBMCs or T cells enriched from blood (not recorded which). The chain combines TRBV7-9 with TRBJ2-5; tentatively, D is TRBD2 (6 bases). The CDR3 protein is CASSPPGLEETQYF. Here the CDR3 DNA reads TGTGCCAGCAGCCCGCCGGGACTTGAAGAGACCCAGTACTTC.